The 29 T cell receptor beta chains below all came from one sample that was sequenced in a study of T-cell reconstitution after alpha-beta-depleted transplantation in children. The TCRbeta library was prepared with unique molecular identifiers. TCRdb reanalysed the PCR reads using MiXCR and keeps one entry per CDR3 protein. Among over 400,000 distinct CDR3 sequences listed, 43% were seen once. Sequencing was performed on PBMCs, taken before TCRalphabeta/CD19-depleted stem cell transplant. The source is a girl aged 2-10 years with aplastic anemia, due to receive a stem cell transplant.

CDR3 nucleotide sequence: TGCAGCGTTGGAGGCCTGGCGGAGGGTCCATTGGGGGAGCAGTACTTC. It yields the protein CSVGGLAEGPLGEQYF. This rearrangement joins TRBV29-1 to TRBJ2-7; D may be TRBD2 (6 bases). The CDR3 spans 16 residues. V dropped 4 bases and J dropped 7 bases, with 26 bases sitting between them. In germline, CDR1 is SQVTM, CDR2 ANQGSEA.

This clonotype was observed at least ten times. V usage is TRBV20-1 and J usage is TRBJ2-1; 12 bases line up with TRBD2. Germline V gene data show CDR1 as DFQATT and CDR2 as SNEGSKA (reference sequence). The CDR3 loop spans 15 amino acids. J lost 8 bases, V lost 2 bases, and 7 bases had no gene match. The CDR3 loop reads CSARKTSGSGDEQFF. The CDR3 region has the DNA TGCAGTGCTAGAAAGACTAGCGGGAGCGGTGATGAGCAGTTCTTC.

This chain joins TRBV10-3 and TRBJ2-5, with D possibly matching TRBD2 (6 bases). This CDR3 has 13 residues. Germline CDR1 ENHRY, CDR2 SYGVKD. Trimming stripped 8 bases from V and 5 bases from J, with 15 bases between. CDR3 region: CAIRRPGGETQYF. The CDR3 coding sequence is TGTGCCATCCGGCGGCCCGGAGGGGAGACCCAGTACTTC.

The gene calls are TRBV7-9 and TRBJ2-7, with D tentatively TRBD1 (6 bases). CDR1 and CDR2 from the germline V gene are SEHNR and FQNEAQ (reference sequence). The V and J ends lost 3 bases and 2 bases respectively, with 11 bases between them. CDR3 size: 14 residues. CDR3 in DNA: TGTGCCAGCAGCTTGGACAGTAGGGCCTACGAGCAGTACTTC. Amino acids: CASSLDSRAYEQYF.

This clonotype was recorded once. CDR3 sequence reads: CASRGQGGSGYTF. The CDR3, as DNA: TGTGCCAGCAGGGGACAGGGCGGGAGTGGCTACACCTTC. The chain has TRBV6-1 and TRBJ1-2; 9 nucleotides align to TRBD1. V lost 6 bases to trimming and J lost 7 bases; unmatched junction nucleotides: 6. Germline V gene data show CDR1 as MNHNS and CDR2 as SASEGT. This CDR3 has 13 amino acids.

This clonotype was seen ten or more times. This chain uses TRBV20-1 with TRBJ2-6; D is tentatively TRBD1 or TRBD2 (8 bases each). The germline gives CDR1 DFQATT, CDR2 SNEGSKA (reference sequence). The CDR3 is made up of 19 amino acids. The ends were cut back, 4 bases at V and 4 bases at J, with 26 bases in the middle. CDR3 in amino acids: CSANPPTGALAAGANVLTF. DNA for the CDR3: TGCAGTGCTAACCCACCGACAGGGGCACTAGCGGCGGGGGCCAACGTCCTGACTTTC.

This clonotype showed up many times. The chain links TRBV27 to TRBJ2-7, with D maybe TRBD2 (5 bases). The CDR3 is 13 residues long. V was trimmed by 6 bases and J by 0 bases, leaving 9 bases between them. CDR1 is MNHEY, CDR2 SMNVEV, per germline (reference sequence). CDR3 sequence reads: CASSGISSYEQYF. As DNA, the CDR3 is TGTGCCAGCAGCGGGATCTCCTCCTACGAGCAGTACTTC.

A few counts support this clonotype. The chain links TRBV6-5 to TRBJ2-2; D not resolved. Trimming cost V 0 bases and J 8 bases, with 7 bases left between them. There are 13 residues in the CDR3. CDR1 and CDR2 (germline): MNHEY, SVGAGI. The CDR3 DNA reads as TGTGCCAGCAGTTACTCAAGAGCGGGGGAGCTGTTTTTT. It yields the protein CASSYSRAGELFF.

This clonotype has a handful of counts. This sequence joins TRBV6-1 and TRBJ2-1; 15 bases are shared with TRBD2. Trimming at V came to 6 bases and at J to 9 bases, leaving 6 bases not matched to a gene. The CDR3 has 15 residues. The germline CDR1 and CDR2 sequences are MNHNS and SASEGT. CDR3 nucleotides: TGTGCCAGCAGCTTCGGACTAGCGGGAGGGGGTGAGCAGTTCTTC. Amino acid sequence: CASSFGLAGGGEQFF.

The table lists this clonotype with a few counts. The chain recombines TRBV4-2 with TRBJ2-5, with 16 positions matching TRBD2. Trimming cost V 0 bases and J 5 bases; bases outside gene matches: 6. The CDR3 contains 18 residues. Germline CDR1 and CDR2: LGHNA and YNFKEQ. Here the CDR3 reads CASSQDGGTSGREETQYF. The DNA for the CDR3 is TGTGCCAGCAGCCAAGATGGTGGGACTAGCGGGAGGGAGGAGACCCAGTACTTC.

The J gene is TRBJ2-7, the V gene TRBV20-1; 7 bases map to TRBD1. CDR1 and CDR2 (germline): DFQATT, SNEGSKA (reference sequence). After removal of 5 bases from V and 4 bases from J, the junction contained 14 bases not matched to a gene. This CDR3 comprises 15 residues. DNA for the CDR3: TGCAGTGCTGGACCCCCCGGCAGGGGGAATTACGAGCAGTACTTC. This codes for CSAGPPGRGNYEQYF.

This clonotype was detected only once. This rearrangement joins TRBV11-3 to TRBJ2-3, with unresolved D. The V and J ends lost 3 bases and 7 bases respectively, with 8 bases between them. The CDR3 is 12 amino acids. Germline CDR1 SGHNT, CDR2 YENEEA. The CDR3 sequence: CASSLGKNTQYF. The CDR3 DNA follows: TGTGCCAGCAGCTTGGGGAAGAATACGCAGTATTTT.

V is TRBV4-1 and J is TRBJ2-1; D perhaps matches TRBD2 (6 bases). This CDR3 has 16 residues. The germline CDR1 and CDR2 sequences are MGHRA and YSYEKL. V dropped 0 bases and J dropped 2 bases, with 11 bases sitting between them. The CDR3 DNA is TGCGCCAGCAGCCAAGATTGGGCGGGAACCTACAATGAGCAGTTCTTC. It yields the protein CASSQDWAGTYNEQFF.

This clonotype is classed as medium-sized (0.01 to 0.1%). The genes are TRBV7-9 and TRBJ2-1; no clear D gene. Trimming took 5 bases from V and 2 from J, leaving 7 bases between them. The CDR3 loop spans 13 amino acids. Germline V CDR1 and CDR2: SEHNR, FQNEAQ (reference sequence). In DNA, the CDR3 is TGTGCCAGCAGCAACCCCCCCTACAATGAGCAGTTCTTC. Protein: CASSNPPYNEQFF.

At least ten counts were recorded for this clonotype. The rearrangement joins TRBV3-1 to TRBJ2-2; maybe TRBD1 (5 bases). The length of the CDR3 is 17 residues. V lost 2 bases and J 1 base, leaving 14 bases between the germline ends. The V gene's germline CDR1 is LGHDT and CDR2 YNNKEL (reference sequence). The CDR3 loop is CASSQYRNRRNTGELFF. The CDR3 DNA follows: TGTGCCAGCAGCCAATATCGGAACAGGCGGAACACCGGGGAGCTGTTTTTT.

The V gene is TRBV4-3, the J gene TRBJ2-6; D not certain. Germline V gene lookup returns CDR1 LGHNA and CDR2 YSLEER. Trimming removed 1 base from V and 1 base from J, with 11 bases in between. The CDR3 length is 17 residues. Written as DNA, the CDR3 is TGCGCCAGCAGCCAAGGGTTTGGTGTATCTGGGGCCAACGTCCTGACTTTC. This codes for CASSQGFGVSGANVLTF.

This clonotype appeared a few times. The chain carries TRBV7-8 and TRBJ2-2; no reliable D call. The CDR3 has 14 amino acids. In germline, CDR1 is SGHVS, CDR2 FQNEAQ. With 1 base removed from V and 3 bases from J, the gap between germline ends came to 6 bases. In nucleotides, the CDR3 is TGTGCCAGCAGCTTAGAGGCCGACACCGGGGAGCTGTTTTTT. Amino acids: CASSLEADTGELFF.

This clonotype was recorded a few times. The genes are TRBV7-2 and TRBJ1-5, with a tentative D call TRBD1 (6 bases). Germline CDR1 is SGHTA and CDR2 is FQGNSA. The V end lost 5 bases, the J end lost 6 bases, and 17 bases lay between the germline ends. This CDR3 has 15 residues. The CDR3 nucleotides read TGTGCCAGCAGCCCGGCCAACCTACAGGGTCAGCCCCAGCATTTT. Translation gives CASSPANLQGQPQHF.

The CDR3 region has the DNA TGTGCCACCAGCAGAGATAAAAGAAACTCCTACGAGCAGTACTTC. Its protein product is CATSRDKRNSYEQYF. V is TRBV15 and J is TRBJ2-7; D is ambiguous. Trimming cost V 0 bases and J 0 bases, with 9 bases left between them. CDR1 is LNHNV and CDR2 is YYDKDF in the germline V gene (reference sequence). This CDR3 is 15 amino acids long.

The chain is built from TRBV20-1 and TRBJ2-7; 9 bases fit TRBD1. After removal of 7 bases from V and 7 bases from J, the junction contained 14 bases not matched to a gene. Looked up from germline, CDR1 is DFQATT and CDR2 is SNEGSKA (reference sequence). The CDR3 is 14 residues long. Here the CDR3 DNA reads TGCAGTGACAGACCCGGGACAGGGTATCGGGAGCAGTACTTC. Translated, it gives CSDRPGTGYREQYF.

V usage is TRBV5-5 and J usage is TRBJ2-7; TRBD2 matches 7 bases. The CDR3 loop spans 15 amino acids. Germline CDR1 is SGHKS and CDR2 is YYEKEE (reference sequence). The ends lost 4 bases at V and 0 bases at J; junction bases unmatched: 7. The CDR3 is CASSMSGTSSYEQYF. For the CDR3, the DNA is TGTGCCAGCAGCATGAGCGGGACGAGCTCCTACGAGCAGTACTTC.

The rearrangement links TRBV5-1 to TRBJ2-2; the match to TRBD2 covers 9 bases. This CDR3 contains 15 residues. Looked up from germline, CDR1 is SGHRS and CDR2 is YFSETQ. J gave up 7 bases and V 4 bases, and 8 bases lay outside the gene matches. The CDR3 here is CASSAAGGPIGELFF. CDR3 nucleotide sequence: TGCGCCAGCAGCGCCGCGGGGGGGCCGATCGGGGAGCTGTTTTTT.

This chain connects TRBV7-8 to TRBJ2-5; D not resolved. V lost 5 bases and J 7 bases, leaving 11 bases between the germline ends. CDR1 is SGHVS, CDR2 FQNEAQ, per germline. The CDR3 has 12 amino acids. CDR3 bases: TGTGCCAGCAGCCCCGCCGACTGGACCCAGTACTTC. It specifies CASSPADWTQYF.

The genes are TRBV29-1 and TRBJ2-1; 12 bases are a match to TRBD2. J gave up 3 bases and V 7 bases, and 7 bases lay outside the gene matches. The CDR3 is made up of 15 amino acids. The germline V gene has CDR1 SQVTM and CDR2 ANQGSEA. CDR3 amino acids: CSDQGGLAGYNEQFF. The CDR3 nucleotides are TGCAGCGACCAGGGGGGACTAGCGGGCTACAATGAGCAGTTCTTC.

This clonotype appeared once. The chain combines TRBV28 with TRBJ2-5, with D perhaps matching TRBD1 or TRBD2 (6 bases each). The CDR3 has 15 residues. The germline V and J ends were trimmed by 3 bases and 4 bases, with 15 bases remaining between them. Looked up from germline, CDR1 is MDHEN and CDR2 is SYDVKM. The CDR3 region has the DNA TGTGCCAGCAGTTTTGGGGGCTGGGGAGGAGAGACCCAGTACTTC. This sequence encodes CASSFGGWGGETQYF.

This chain uses TRBV5-1 with TRBJ2-1; a weak D match, TRBD1 (6 bases). The CDR3 is made up of 15 amino acids. The V gene's germline CDR1 is SGHRS and CDR2 YFSETQ. Trimming removed 3 bases from V and 8 bases from J, with 18 bases in between. The CDR3 DNA is TGCGCCAGCAGCTACACAGGGATTCCTAGGGATGAGCAGTTCTTC. Amino acid sequence: CASSYTGIPRDEQFF.

This clonotype was recorded at least ten times. The genes are TRBV7-2 and TRBJ1-4; D not resolved. Trimming removed 4 bases from V and 7 bases from J, with 13 bases in between. The CDR3 consists of 14 residues. The germline gives CDR1 SGHTA, CDR2 FQGNSA. The CDR3: CASSSPRGSEKLFF. The DNA for the CDR3 is TGTGCCAGCAGCTCCCCACGAGGAAGTGAAAAACTGTTTTTT.

This clonotype came up many times. The chain links TRBV20-1 to TRBJ2-3; no firm D call. Germline CDR1 and CDR2: DFQATT and SNEGSKA (reference sequence). The CDR3 is 12 residues long. V dropped 3 bases and J dropped 5 bases, with 9 bases sitting between them. CDR3 DNA sequence: TGCAGTGCTAGGATAGAAGAAGATACGCAGTATTTT. It encodes CSARIEEDTQYF.

The rearrangement links TRBV28 to TRBJ2-2, with D perhaps matching TRBD1 (5 bases). Trimming removed 3 bases at V and 2 bases at J, with 16 bases between. This CDR3 region has 17 residues. Per germline, CDR1 MDHEN and CDR2 SYDVKM. The CDR3 region has the DNA TGTGCCAGCAGTTTCCCGGCCAGGGCCAAAAACACCGGGGAGCTGTTTTTT. It codes for CASSFPARAKNTGELFF.